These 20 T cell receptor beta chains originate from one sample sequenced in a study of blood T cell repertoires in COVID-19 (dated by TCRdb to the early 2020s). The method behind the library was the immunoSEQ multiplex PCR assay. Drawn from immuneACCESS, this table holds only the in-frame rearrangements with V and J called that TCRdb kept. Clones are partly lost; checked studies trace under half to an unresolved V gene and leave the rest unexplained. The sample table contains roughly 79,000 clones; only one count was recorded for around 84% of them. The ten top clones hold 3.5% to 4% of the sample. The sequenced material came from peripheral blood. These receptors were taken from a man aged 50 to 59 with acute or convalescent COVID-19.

The CDR3 DNA is TGTGCCAGCAGCGAAGAACGGGAGGAGCAGTACTTC. This encodes CASSEEREEQYF. The rearrangement links TRBV7-9 to TRBJ2-7; TRBD2 might be the D (6 bases). V was clipped by 5 bases and J by 7 bases, with 12 bases between them. The CDR3 is 12 residues long. The germline V gene encodes CDR1 SEHNR and CDR2 FQNEAQ (reference sequence). Using reference TRBV7-9 and TRBJ2-7 for the parts outside the CDR3, the full variable domain is DTGVSQNPRHKITKRGQNVTFRCDPISEHNRLYWYRQTLGQGPEFLTYFQNEAQLEKSRLLSDRFSAERPKGSFSTLEIQRTEQGDSAMYLCASSEEREEQYFGPGTRLTVT.

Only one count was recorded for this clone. The CDR3 spells CASRLGQGAGFGYTF. CDR3 coding DNA: TGTGCCAGCAGACTCGGACAGGGGGCGGGTTTTGGCTACACCTTC. The chain joins TRBV3-1 (or the pseudogene TRBV3-2) to TRBJ1-2; 11 bases are shared with TRBD1. CDR1 is LGHDT and CDR2 is YNNKEL in the germline V gene (reference sequence). This CDR3 has 15 residues. After removal of 6 bases from V and 7 bases from J, the junction contained 10 bases not matched to a gene.

The CDR3 DNA reads as TGTGCCACCACCCGTGGCGCGGGTGAAAAACTGTTTTTT. Protein product: CATTRGAGEKLFF. V and J are TRBV15 and TRBJ1-4; D unresolved. V shed 7 bases and J shed 7 bases, with 13 bases lying between them. The CDR3 is 13 residues long. Germline V lookup: CDR1 LNHNV, CDR2 YYDKDF (reference sequence).

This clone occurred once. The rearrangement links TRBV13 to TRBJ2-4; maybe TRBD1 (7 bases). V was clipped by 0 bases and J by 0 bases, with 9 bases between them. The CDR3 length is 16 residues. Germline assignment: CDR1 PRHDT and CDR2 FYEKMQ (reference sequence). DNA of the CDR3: TGTGCCAGCAGCTTAGGTCAGGGGGGAGCCAAAAACATTCAGTACTTC. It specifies CASSLGQGGAKNIQYF.

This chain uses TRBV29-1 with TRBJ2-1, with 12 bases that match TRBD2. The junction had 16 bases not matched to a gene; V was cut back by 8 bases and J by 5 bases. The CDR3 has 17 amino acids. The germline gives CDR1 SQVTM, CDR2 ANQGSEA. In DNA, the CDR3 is TGCAGCACCCGCCCGCCTAGCGGGGGGGGAATTAACAATGAGCAGTTCTTC. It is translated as CSTRPPSGGGINNEQFF.

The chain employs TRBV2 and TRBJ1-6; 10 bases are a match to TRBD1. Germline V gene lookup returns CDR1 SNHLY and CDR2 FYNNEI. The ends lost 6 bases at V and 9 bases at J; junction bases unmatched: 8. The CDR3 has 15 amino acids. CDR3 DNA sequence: TGTGCCAGCAGGGGACAGACAGGGGGCATTTCACCCCTCCACTTT. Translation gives CASRGQTGGISPLHF. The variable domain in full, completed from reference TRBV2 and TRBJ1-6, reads EPEVTQTPSHQVTQMGQEVILRCVPISNHLYFYWYRQILGQKVEFLVSFYNNEISEKSEIFDDQFSVERPDGSNFTLKIRSTKLEDSAMYFCASRGQTGGISPLHFGNGTRLTVT.

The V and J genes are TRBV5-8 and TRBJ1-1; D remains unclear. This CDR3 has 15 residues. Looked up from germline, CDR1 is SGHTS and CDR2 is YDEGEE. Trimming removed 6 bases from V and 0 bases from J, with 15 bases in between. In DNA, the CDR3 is TGTGCCAGCACCAATCTGAGGCACCTGAACACTGAAGCTTTCTTT. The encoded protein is CASTNLRHLNTEAFF.

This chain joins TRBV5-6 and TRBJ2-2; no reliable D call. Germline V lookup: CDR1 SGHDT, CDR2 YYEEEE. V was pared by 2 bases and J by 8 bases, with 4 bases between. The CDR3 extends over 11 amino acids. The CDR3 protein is CASSFAGELFF. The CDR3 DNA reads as TGTGCCAGCAGCTTTGCGGGGGAGCTGTTTTTT.

The DNA for the CDR3 is TGTGCCAGCTCTCGACAGGGTCTGGGCGAAAAACTGTTTTTT. It codes for CASSRQGLGEKLFF. The chain joins TRBV18 to TRBJ1-4; 7 nucleotides agree with TRBD1. There are 14 residues in the CDR3. The germline gives CDR1 KGHSH, CDR2 LQKENI. V was clipped by 6 bases and J by 8 bases; unmatched bases: 9.

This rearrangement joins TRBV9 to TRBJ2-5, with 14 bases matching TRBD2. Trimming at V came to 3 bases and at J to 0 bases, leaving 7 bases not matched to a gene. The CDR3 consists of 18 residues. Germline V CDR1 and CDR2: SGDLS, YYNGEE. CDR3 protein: CASSAGTSGGVYQETQYF. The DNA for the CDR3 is TGTGCCAGCAGCGCAGGGACTAGCGGGGGCGTGTACCAAGAGACCCAGTACTTC.

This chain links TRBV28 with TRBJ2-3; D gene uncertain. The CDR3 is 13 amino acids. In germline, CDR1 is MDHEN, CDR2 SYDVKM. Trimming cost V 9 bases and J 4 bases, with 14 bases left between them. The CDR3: CASNKPVPDTQYF. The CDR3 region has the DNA TGTGCCAGTAACAAACCCGTTCCAGATACGCAGTATTTT.

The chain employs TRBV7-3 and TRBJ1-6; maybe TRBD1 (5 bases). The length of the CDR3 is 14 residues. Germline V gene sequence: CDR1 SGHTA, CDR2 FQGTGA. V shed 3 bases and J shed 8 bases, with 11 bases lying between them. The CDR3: CASSFGDSHSPLHF. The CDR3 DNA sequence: TGTGCCAGCAGCTTTGGTGACAGTCATTCACCCCTCCACTTT.

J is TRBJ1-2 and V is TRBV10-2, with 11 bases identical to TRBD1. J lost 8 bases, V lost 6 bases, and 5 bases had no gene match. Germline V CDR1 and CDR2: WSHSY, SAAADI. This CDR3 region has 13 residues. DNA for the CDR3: TGCGCCAGCAGAGGACAGGGGGCGCAAGGCTACACCTTC. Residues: CASRGQGAQGYTF.

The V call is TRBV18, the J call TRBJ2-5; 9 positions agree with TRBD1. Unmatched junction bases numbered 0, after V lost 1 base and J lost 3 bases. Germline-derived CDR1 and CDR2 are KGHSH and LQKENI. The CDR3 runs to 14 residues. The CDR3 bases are TGTGCCAGCTCACCACGGGACAGGGAAGAGACCCAGTACTTC. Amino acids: CASSPRDREETQYF.

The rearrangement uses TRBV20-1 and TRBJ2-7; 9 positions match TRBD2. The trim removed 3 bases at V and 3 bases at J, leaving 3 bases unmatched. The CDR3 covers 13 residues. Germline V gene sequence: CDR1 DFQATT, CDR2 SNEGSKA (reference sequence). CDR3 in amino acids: CSASSGGRYEQYF. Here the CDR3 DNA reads TGCAGTGCTAGTAGCGGGGGTCGCTACGAGCAGTACTTC.

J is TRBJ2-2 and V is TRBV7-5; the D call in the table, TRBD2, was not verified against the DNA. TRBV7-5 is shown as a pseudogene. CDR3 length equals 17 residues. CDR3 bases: TGTGCCAGAAGCTTAATTCGACTAGCGGGTTATGGCGGGGAGCTGTTTTTT. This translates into CARSLIRLAGYGGELFF.

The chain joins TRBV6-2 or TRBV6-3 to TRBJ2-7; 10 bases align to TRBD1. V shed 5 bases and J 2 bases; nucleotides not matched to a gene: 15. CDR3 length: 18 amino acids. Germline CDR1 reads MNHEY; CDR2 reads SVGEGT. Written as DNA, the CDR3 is TGTGCCAGCAGTCCCCGGGACAGGGGACTAGTTGGACCCTACGAGCAGTACTTC. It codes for CASSPRDRGLVGPYEQYF.

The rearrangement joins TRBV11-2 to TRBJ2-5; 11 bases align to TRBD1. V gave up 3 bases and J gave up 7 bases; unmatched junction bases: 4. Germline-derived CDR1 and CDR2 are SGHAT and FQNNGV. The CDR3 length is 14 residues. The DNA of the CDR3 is TGTGCCAGCAGCTTCGGGACAGGGGGTGGGACCCAGTACTTC. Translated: CASSFGTGGGTQYF.

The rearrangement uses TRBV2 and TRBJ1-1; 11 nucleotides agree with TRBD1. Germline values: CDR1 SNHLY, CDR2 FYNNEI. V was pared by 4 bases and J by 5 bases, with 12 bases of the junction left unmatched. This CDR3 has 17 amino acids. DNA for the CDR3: TGTGCCAGCAGTGCGGTTGGACAGGGGGCGAGGGAGACTGAAGCTTTCTTT. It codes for CASSAVGQGARETEAFF.

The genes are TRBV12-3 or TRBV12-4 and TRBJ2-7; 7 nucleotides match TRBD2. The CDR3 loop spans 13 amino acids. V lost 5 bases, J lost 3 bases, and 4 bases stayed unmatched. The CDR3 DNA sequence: TGTGCCAGCAGTCGGGACTACCTCTACGAGCAGTACTTC. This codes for CASSRDYLYEQYF.